The entry below gives a single T cell receptor beta chain sequence along with its context. The target antigen is unknown. The data are from a study of cytomegalovirus exposure and HLA in healthy donors. The CDR3 is 14 amino acids. The V and J ends lost 5 bases and 5 bases, in that order; junction bases with no gene match: 9. CDR1 and CDR2 from the germline V gene are SEHNR and FQNEAQ (reference sequence). The PCR had 60 Vbeta and 13 Jbeta primers. Repertoires were generated with immunoSEQ multiplex PCR, while TCRdb's copy carries only in-frame clones and drops some. The sample's table shows about 210,000 clones. General study points: Sequencing depth across donors, presence/absence analyses assumed, was roughly uniform. Cytomegalovirus status, reportedly, was diagnosed with high specificity and sensitivity by the classifier. There was a cluster of highly shared sequence variants that was likely a sequencing artifact. As a later analysis showed, several of the most significant clusters appeared to be linked to common viral pathogens.

The sample consisted of PBMCs. The sequence derives from a woman aged 25 to 45 in good health and CMV-seropositive. V is TRBV7-9 and J is TRBJ2-7; 7 bases fit TRBD2. CDR3 DNA: TGTGCCAGCAGCCCCCCGACTAGCAGGAACGAGCAGTACTTC. Translation: CASSPPTSRNEQYF.